Following are 18 T cell receptor beta chains from one sample sequenced in a study of blood T cell repertoires in COVID-19. Data came from immunoSEQ multiplex PCR; TCRdb stores just in-frame clones and leaves some out. Altogether approximately 260,000 clones are present, 82% being singletons, with the ten largest covering 4.5% to 5%. Sequencing was carried out using peripheral blood. The receptors were sampled from a woman of 80 years or more with active or convalescent COVID-19.

The chain combines TRBV5-4 with TRBJ2-5; tentative D call: TRBD2 (5 bases). The CDR3 length is 14 residues. With 4 bases removed from V and 1 base from J, the gap between germline ends came to 11 bases. Germline values: CDR1 SGHNT, CDR2 YYREEE (reference sequence). The CDR3 is CASSQDSTQETQYF. The CDR3 region has the DNA TGTGCCAGCAGCCAGGACTCAACCCAAGAGACCCAGTACTTC.

The rearrangement links TRBV18 to TRBJ1-2; TRBD1 matches at 7 bases. Looked up from germline, CDR1 is KGHSH and CDR2 is LQKENI. This CDR3 contains 15 residues. Trimming removed 3 bases from V and 6 bases from J; junction bases left unmatched: 10. CDR3 sequence (DNA): TGTGCCAGCTCACCGCTCAACAGGGGTCAGGATGGCTACACCTTC. It encodes CASSPLNRGQDGYTF.

This clone was counted between two and nine times. The chain uses TRBV4-2 and TRBJ1-1, with D possibly TRBD1 on 6 matching bases. The CDR3 length is 13 residues. V was trimmed by 1 base and J by 8 bases, leaving 11 bases between them. CDR1 and CDR2 from the germline V gene are LGHNA and YNFKEQ. CDR3 protein: CASSQVPDSEAFF. CDR3 nucleotides: TGTGCCAGCAGCCAAGTCCCGGACAGCGAAGCTTTCTTT.

The CDR3 DNA is TGTGCCAGCAGTTTAGGCCGGTGGAGTACTGAAGCTTTCTTT. Translating gives CASSLGRWSTEAFF. J is TRBJ1-1 and V is TRBV27; no clear D gene. Germline CDR1 reads MNHEY; CDR2 reads SMNVEV (reference sequence). Deletions cut 2 bases from V and 5 bases from J, with 12 bases between. The CDR3 totals 14 residues.

This clone was seen a few times. This rearrangement joins TRBV28 to TRBJ1-1; D is perhaps TRBD1 (5 bases). Trimming cost V 8 bases and J 0 bases, with 19 bases left between them. Looked up from germline, CDR1 is MDHEN and CDR2 is SYDVKM. CDR3 length: 16 residues. The CDR3: CASPPRGRYMNTEAFF. The DNA for the CDR3 is TGTGCCAGCCCCCCAAGGGGCAGATACATGAACACTGAAGCTTTCTTT.

The V call is TRBV28, the J call TRBJ1-2; unclear D gene. The CDR3 spans 13 residues. V was trimmed by 3 bases and J by 8 bases, leaving 13 bases between them. CDR1 and CDR2 (germline): MDHEN, SYDVKM. CDR3 DNA sequence: TGTGCCAGCAGTTTGTCCTCCCCGGGGGGCTACACCTTC. The encoded protein is CASSLSSPGGYTF.

The chain carries TRBV5-1 and TRBJ1-2; TRBD1 matches at 9 bases. Germline-derived CDR1 and CDR2 are SGHRS and YFSETQ. This CDR3 region has 16 residues. After removal of 0 bases from V and 4 bases from J, the junction contained 7 bases not matched to a gene. The CDR3 DNA follows: TGCGCCAGCAGCTTGGGGGGACAGGGATGGAGCTATGGCTACACCTTC. The encoded protein is CASSLGGQGWSYGYTF.

The V and J genes are TRBV9 and TRBJ2-2, with 7 positions matching TRBD2. Germline V gene data show CDR1 as SGDLS and CDR2 as YYNGEE. The CDR3 length is 16 residues. V lost 6 bases to trimming and J lost 8 bases; unmatched junction nucleotides: 16. CDR3 nucleotide sequence: TGTGCCAGCAAGAAGGGCGGGAGCTCTAACTTGGGGGAGCTGTTTTTT. It yields the protein CASKKGGSSNLGELFF.

This clone was observed a single time. The rearrangement links TRBV6-5 to TRBJ1-2, with unresolved D. The CDR3 is 15 residues long. Germline CDR1 MNHEY, CDR2 SVGAGI. The ends were cut back, 0 bases at V and 4 bases at J, with 12 bases in the middle. CDR3 nucleotide sequence: TGTGCCAGCAGTTACTCCAGAACCGAGGGCTATGGCTACACCTTC. Amino acids: CASSYSRTEGYGYTF.

This chain connects TRBV6-5 to TRBJ1-2, with 8 bases aligning to TRBD1. After removal of 5 bases from V and 7 bases from J, the junction contained 12 bases not matched to a gene. The germline V gene has CDR1 MNHEY and CDR2 SVGAGI. This CDR3 spans 15 amino acids. In DNA form, the CDR3 reads TGTGCCAGCAGTAAGATAGACAGGGGAGGAGGTGGCTACACCTTC. Its translation: CASSKIDRGGGGYTF.

The J gene is TRBJ2-1, the V gene TRBV10-3, with 8 nucleotides matching TRBD2. The V and J ends lost 9 bases and 5 bases, in that order; junction bases with no gene match: 12. Germline lookup yields CDR1 ENHRY and CDR2 SYGVKD. The CDR3 covers 15 residues. CDR3: CAISSREAANNEQFF. The CDR3 DNA follows: TGTGCCATTTCTTCGCGGGAGGCAGCTAACAATGAGCAGTTCTTC.

This clone showed up just a few times. CDR3 loop: CASSPGTGGSDEQYF. The CDR3 DNA is TGTGCCAGCAGCCCTGGGACAGGGGGCAGCGACGAGCAGTACTTC. V usage is TRBV7-7 and J usage is TRBJ2-7, with 12 bases matching TRBD1. The CDR3 consists of 15 residues. The J segment lost 5 bases and the V segment lost 5 bases, leaving 7 bases of the junction unmatched. Germline CDR1 reads SSHAT; CDR2 reads FNYEAQ (reference sequence). The entire variable domain, with the rest obtained from reference TRBV7-7 and TRBJ2-7, is as follows: GAGVSQSPRYKVTKRGQDVTLRCDPISSHATLYWYQQALGQGPEFLTYFNYEAQPDKSGLPSDRFSAERPEGSISTLTIQRTEQRDSAMYRCASSPGTGGSDEQYFGPGTRLTVT.

This clone occurred once. V gene TRBV14 combines with J gene TRBJ2-5; the match to TRBD2 covers 8 bases. The germline CDR1 and CDR2 sequences are SGHDN and FVKESK. This CDR3 spans 16 amino acids. The V segment lost 1 base and the J segment 2 bases; nucleotides outside the gene matches: 6. CDR3 in amino acids: CASSQGVTSGQETQYF. In nucleotides, the CDR3 is TGTGCCAGCAGCCAAGGGGTAACTAGCGGTCAAGAGACCCAGTACTTC.

The rearrangement joins TRBV10-3 to TRBJ2-1; 9 bases map to TRBD2. V lost 0 bases, J lost 1 base, and 7 bases stayed unmatched. CDR1 is ENHRY and CDR2 is SYGVKD in the germline V gene. CDR3 length: 18 residues. CDR3 nucleotide sequence: TGTGCCATCAGTGAGTCGCGGGGGGGCCAGAGGTCCTACAATGAGCAGTTCTTC. Protein product: CAISESRGGQRSYNEQFF.

CDR3 in DNA: TGTGCCAGTAAAGACAGGCGATCGGAAGGCACTGAAGCTTTCTTT. This gives the protein CASKDRRSEGTEAFF. This chain connects TRBV19 to TRBJ1-1; TRBD1 might be the D (6 bases). Trimming took 7 bases from V and 4 from J, leaving 19 bases between them. This CDR3 region has 15 residues. Looked up from germline, CDR1 is LNHDA and CDR2 is SQIVND (reference sequence).

V is TRBV5-6 and J is TRBJ2-5; possible D gene TRBD2, 5 bases. The CDR3 totals 15 residues. V lost 0 bases to trimming and J lost 2 bases, with 11 bases between them. Germline V gene lookup returns CDR1 SGHDT and CDR2 YYEEEE. CDR3 DNA: TGTGCCAGCAGCTTGGGCCTAGCTGCACAAGAGACCCAGTACTTC. This sequence encodes CASSLGLAAQETQYF.

This chain links TRBV10-2 with TRBJ2-5, with D perhaps matching TRBD2 (5 bases). The CDR3 spans 13 residues. V shed 5 bases and J shed 2 bases, with 9 bases lying between them. Germline V CDR1 and CDR2: WSHSY, SAAADI. In nucleotides, the CDR3 is TGCGCCAGCAGTCCGACTACACAAGAGACCCAGTACTTC. Protein: CASSPTTQETQYF.

The chain carries TRBV19 and TRBJ1-2, with unresolved D. Germline CDR1 is LNHDA and CDR2 is SQIVND (reference sequence). Trimming stripped 3 bases from V and 0 bases from J, with 14 bases between. The CDR3 is made up of 16 amino acids. As DNA, the CDR3 is TGTGCCAGTAGTATCTGGGAGAGCGGATCTAACTATGGCTACACCTTC. Translated: CASSIWESGSNYGYTF.